This TCR beta chain was obtained from a study of blood T cell repertoires in COVID-19 (TCRdb year 2020). As for the study more broadly: Samples from collaborators originated in the United States, Italy and Spain and spanned both the acute and convalescent phases of COVID-19. The material from the prospective study consisted of cDNA or gDNA derived from T cells, B-cell-depleted T cells, or PBMCs. Deeply sampled blood TCRbeta repertoires from subjects exposed to, actively infected with, or recovered from COVID-19 were included in the dataset. A freely available public database, intended as a resource for researchers studying the immune response to SARS-CoV-2, is where the repertoires were released. Samples came from the ongoing ImmuneRACE study (first 160 participants) plus 1,254 subjects from 6 global collaborators. The sample metadata nearly always contained a de-identified subject ID, COVID-19 status, age in years and sex. Where available, HLA class I and class II types were obtained from metadata supplied by the sample provider rather than from assay-based typing. What the authors observed across the whole study: Clinical and demographic metadata were provided uncurated, with the amount varying by source and participant.

With regard to this clone: Its antigen has not been determined. The sample holds no much larger clone one base away, and base qualities are not on file.

TCRbeta CDR3 regions were amplified from genomic DNA by means of the immunoSEQ Assay, a bias-controlled multiplex PCR. The original methods were these. The number of nucleated cells in each sample was estimated from the amplification of reference gene primers within the assay. To quantify the absolute abundance of each unique TCRbeta CDR3 rearrangement, sequence reads were collapsed and filtered. For each sample, productive Simpson clonality was calculated by taking the square root of Simpson's diversity index across productive rearrangements. TCRdb provides this immuneACCESS table in a form limited to in-frame rearrangements. Some clones are lacking; in checked studies, under half of them reflect an unresolved V gene, and why the rest are absent is not known. V and J calls and clone size are as listed in that table; D and trimming were resolved from the DNA. This sample has 270,000 or so clones in its table, and around 82% of those were observed once. Roughly 3.1% of the sample is in the top ten clones.

Cut back by 8 bases and 1 base, the V and J ends lie 8 bases apart. CDR1 and CDR2, looked up from the germline V gene, are MDHEN and SYDVKM. From its cysteine to its phenylalanine, the CDR3 spans 12 amino acids. Solely the CDR3 DNA is kept, with 36 bases framed from the first base. The collaborating institutions used their own protocols to collect whole blood in K2EDTA tubes. For TCRbeta analysis, collaborator samples were shipped as frozen whole blood, as isolated PBMCs, or as DNA extracted from either sample type. The source is a woman between 18 and 29 years old with acute or convalescent COVID-19. Sequencing input: peripheral blood. The receptor chain draws on TRBV28 and TRBJ1-1, and the D gene may be TRBD1, 6 bases matching. The CDR3 sequence is CASGQPNTEAFF. The DNA sequence reads TGTGCCAGCGGACAGCCGAACACTGAAGCTTTCTTT.